Detailed here is one T cell receptor delta chain. The TCRdb protein comes from a much larger clone and disagrees with this DNA's translation at residue 9, likely due to a read error; the protein given here is derived from the DNA. The sample is drawn from a study of γδ T cells in repeated Plasmodium falciparum infection. For the study at large: Each infection was followed by sampling at 21 days, plus baseline and some pre-infection draws. Malian samples came from no-transmission periods or across acute febrile malaria episodes.

TCRdb processed the multiplex PCR reads again with the CATT caller. Here the sample spans around 50,000 delta-chain clones, 1.6% being singletons. This receptor was obtained from a pool of human donors (malaria-infected and uninfected, not separated). What was sequenced was gamma-delta T cells from blood.

CDR3 bases: TGTGCTCTTGGGGTCCCTAACTGGGAGATACCCTCCGTCGGGTACACCGATAAACTCATCTTT. Translated: CALGVPNWEIPSVGYTDKLIF. J is TRDJ1 and V is TRDV1; possible D gene TRDD3, 6 bases. Germline matching of the DNA provided the J gene here, since TCRdb leaves it blank. Trimming pared 4 bases from V and 0 bases from J, leaving 30 bases between. The CDR3 covers 21 residues. Germline CDR1 is TSWWSYY and CDR2 is QGS.